This TCR beta chain was sequenced in a study of T cell responses to AZD1222 COVID-19 vaccine. Second-dose timings of about 4 or about 12 weeks were pooled. Study-wide results and caveats: Increases in Spike-specific TCR breadth and depth were seen after two AZD1222 doses.

Method: immunoSEQ multiplex PCR; TCRdb's copy keeps in-frame clones and lacks some. The top ten clones hold about 9.1% of a sample with fewer than 110,000 clones, about 90% of them seen once. Germline V CDR1 and CDR2: KGHSH, LQKENI. CDR3 size: 14 residues. Trimming removed 5 bases from V and 6 bases from J, with 16 bases in between. Points on this clone: Its antigen is not identified.

This material consisted of peripheral blood, taken 28 days after the second AZD1222 dose. The rearrangement links TRBV18 to TRBJ1-1; no clear D. The TCR originated in an adult who received the AZD1222 COVID-19 vaccine. The CDR3 DNA follows: TGTGCCAGCTCATCCTCAGAAGACCCCCCTGAAGCTTTCTTT. It yields the protein CASSSSEDPPEAFF.